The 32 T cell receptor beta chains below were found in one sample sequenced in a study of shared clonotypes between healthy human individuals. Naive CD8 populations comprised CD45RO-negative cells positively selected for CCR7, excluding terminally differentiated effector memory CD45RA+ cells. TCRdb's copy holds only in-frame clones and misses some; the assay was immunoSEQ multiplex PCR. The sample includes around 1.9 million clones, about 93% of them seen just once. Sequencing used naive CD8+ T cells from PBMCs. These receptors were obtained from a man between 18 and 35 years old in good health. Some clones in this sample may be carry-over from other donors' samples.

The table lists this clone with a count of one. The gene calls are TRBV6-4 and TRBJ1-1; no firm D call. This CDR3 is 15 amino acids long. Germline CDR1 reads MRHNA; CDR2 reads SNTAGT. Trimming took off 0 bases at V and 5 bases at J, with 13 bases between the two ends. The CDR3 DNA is TGTGCCAGCAGTGACTCCCGGTTCCTATGGACTGAAGCTTTCTTT. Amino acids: CASSDSRFLWTEAFF.

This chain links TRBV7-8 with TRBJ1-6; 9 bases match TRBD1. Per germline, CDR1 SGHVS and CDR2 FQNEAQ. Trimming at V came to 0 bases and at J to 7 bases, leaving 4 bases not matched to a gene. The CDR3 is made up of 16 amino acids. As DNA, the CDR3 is TGTGCCAGCAGCTTAGCCCGGGACAGGGACAATTCACCCCTCCACTTT. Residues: CASSLARDRDNSPLHF.

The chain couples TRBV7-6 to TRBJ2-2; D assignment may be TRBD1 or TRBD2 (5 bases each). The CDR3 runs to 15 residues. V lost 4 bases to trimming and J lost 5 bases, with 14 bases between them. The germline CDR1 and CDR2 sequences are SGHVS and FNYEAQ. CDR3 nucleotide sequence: TGTGCCAGCAGCTGGACCGGGACGGAGACCGGGGAGCTGTTTTTT. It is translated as CASSWTGTETGELFF. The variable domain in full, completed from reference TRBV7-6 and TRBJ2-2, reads GAGVSQSPRYKVTKRGQDVALRCDPISGHVSLYWYRQALGQGPEFLTYFNYEAQQDKSGLPNDRFSAERPEGSISTLTIQRTEQRDSAMYRCASSWTGTETGELFFGEGSRLTVL.

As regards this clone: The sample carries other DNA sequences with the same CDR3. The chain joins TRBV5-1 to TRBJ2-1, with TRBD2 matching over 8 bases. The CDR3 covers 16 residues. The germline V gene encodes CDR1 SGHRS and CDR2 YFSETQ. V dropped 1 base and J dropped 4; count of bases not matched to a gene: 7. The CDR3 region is CASSLTLAGSYNEQFF. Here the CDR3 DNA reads TGCGCCAGCAGCTTGACTTTAGCGGGAAGTTACAATGAGCAGTTCTTC.

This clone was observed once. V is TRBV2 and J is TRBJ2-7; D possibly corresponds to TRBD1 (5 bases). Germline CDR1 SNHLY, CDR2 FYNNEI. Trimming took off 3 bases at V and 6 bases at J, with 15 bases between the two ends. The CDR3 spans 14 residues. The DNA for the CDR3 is TGTGCCAGCAGTGAGGGGCGGCCTTCAGGCGAGCAGTACTTC. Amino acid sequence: CASSEGRPSGEQYF.

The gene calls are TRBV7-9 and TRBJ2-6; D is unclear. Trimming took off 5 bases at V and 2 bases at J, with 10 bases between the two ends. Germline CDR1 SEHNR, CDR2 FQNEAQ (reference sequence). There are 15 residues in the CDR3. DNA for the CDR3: TGTGCCAGCAGCCACTCCGGCGCTGGGGCCAACGTCCTGACTTTC. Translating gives CASSHSGAGANVLTF.

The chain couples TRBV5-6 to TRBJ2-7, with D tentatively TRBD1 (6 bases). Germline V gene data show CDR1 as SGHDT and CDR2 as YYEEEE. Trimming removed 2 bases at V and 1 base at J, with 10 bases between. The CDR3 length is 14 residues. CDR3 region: CASSFRQVSYEQYF. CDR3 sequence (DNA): TGTGCCAGCAGCTTTCGACAGGTTTCCTACGAGCAGTACTTC.

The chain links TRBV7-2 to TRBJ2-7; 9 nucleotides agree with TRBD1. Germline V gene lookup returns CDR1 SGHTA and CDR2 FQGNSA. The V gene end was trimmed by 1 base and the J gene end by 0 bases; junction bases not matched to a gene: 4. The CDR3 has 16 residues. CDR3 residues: CASSLVGQGISYEQYF. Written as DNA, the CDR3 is TGTGCCAGCAGCTTAGTCGGACAGGGGATCTCCTACGAGCAGTACTTC.

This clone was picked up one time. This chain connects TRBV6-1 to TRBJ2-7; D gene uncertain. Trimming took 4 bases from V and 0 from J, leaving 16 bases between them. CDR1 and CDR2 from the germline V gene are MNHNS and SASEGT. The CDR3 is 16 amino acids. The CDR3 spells CASSGSRTVVSYEQYF. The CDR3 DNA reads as TGTGCCAGCAGTGGATCACGGACGGTTGTCTCCTACGAGCAGTACTTC.

CDR3 coding DNA: TGTGCCAGCAGCCCGTTTCCCGGCTCTGGAAACACCATATATTTT. Encoded protein: CASSPFPGSGNTIYF. This rearrangement joins TRBV7-2 to TRBJ1-3; no definite D call. The V and J ends lost 5 bases and 0 bases respectively, with 11 bases between them. The V gene's germline CDR1 is SGHTA and CDR2 FQGNSA. This CDR3 is 15 amino acids long.

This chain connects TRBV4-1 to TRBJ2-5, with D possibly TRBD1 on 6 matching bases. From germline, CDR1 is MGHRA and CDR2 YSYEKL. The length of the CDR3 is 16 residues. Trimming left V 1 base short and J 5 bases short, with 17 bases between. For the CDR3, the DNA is TGCGCCAGCAGCCAAGCTACAGGGATCTTGGGCGAGACCCAGTACTTC. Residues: CASSQATGILGETQYF.

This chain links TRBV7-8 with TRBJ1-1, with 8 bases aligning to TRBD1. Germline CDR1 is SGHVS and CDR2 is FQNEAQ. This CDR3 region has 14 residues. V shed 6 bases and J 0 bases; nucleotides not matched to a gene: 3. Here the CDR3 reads CASRSGGMNTEAFF. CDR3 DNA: TGTGCCAGCAGATCAGGGGGCATGAACACTGAAGCTTTCTTT.

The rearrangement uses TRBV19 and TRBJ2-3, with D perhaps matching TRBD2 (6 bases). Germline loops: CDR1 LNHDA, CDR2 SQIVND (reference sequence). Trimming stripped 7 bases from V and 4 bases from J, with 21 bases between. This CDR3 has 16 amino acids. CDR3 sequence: CASTFGGALGADTQYF. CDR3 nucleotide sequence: TGTGCCAGTACCTTCGGGGGAGCGCTCGGGGCAGATACGCAGTATTTT.

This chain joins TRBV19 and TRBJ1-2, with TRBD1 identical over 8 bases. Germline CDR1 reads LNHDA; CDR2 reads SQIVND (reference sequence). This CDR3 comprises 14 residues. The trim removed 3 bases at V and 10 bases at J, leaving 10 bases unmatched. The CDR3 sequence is CASSIWDRNLDYTF. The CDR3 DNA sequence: TGTGCCAGTAGTATCTGGGACAGGAACCTTGACTACACCTTC.

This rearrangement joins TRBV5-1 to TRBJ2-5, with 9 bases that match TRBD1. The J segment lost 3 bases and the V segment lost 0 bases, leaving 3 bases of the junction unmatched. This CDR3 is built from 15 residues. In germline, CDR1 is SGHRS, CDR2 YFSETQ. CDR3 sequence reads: CASSLVRTGEETQYF. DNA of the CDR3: TGCGCCAGCAGCTTGGTGAGGACAGGGGAAGAGACCCAGTACTTC. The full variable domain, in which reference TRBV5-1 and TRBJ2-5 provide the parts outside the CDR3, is KAGVTQTPRYLIKTRGQQVTLSCSPISGHRSVSWYQQTPGQGLQFLFEYFSETQRNKGNFPGRFSGRQFSNSRSEMNVSTLELGDSALYLCASSLVRTGEETQYFGPGTRLLVL.

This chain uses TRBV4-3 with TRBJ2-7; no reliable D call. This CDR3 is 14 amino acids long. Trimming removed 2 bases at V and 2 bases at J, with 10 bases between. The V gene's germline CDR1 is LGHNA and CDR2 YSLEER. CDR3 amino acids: CASSQSSGPYEQYF. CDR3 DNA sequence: TGCGCCAGCAGCCAATCCTCCGGGCCCTACGAGCAGTACTTC.

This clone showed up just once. The CDR3 sequence is CASSLGSGADGYTF. The DNA of the CDR3 is TGCGCCAGCAGCTTGGGTTCGGGGGCGGATGGCTACACCTTC. The chain carries TRBV5-1 and TRBJ1-2; a possible D gene is TRBD1 (6 bases). The CDR3 extends over 14 amino acids. Deletions cut 0 bases from V and 6 bases from J, with 12 bases between. Looked up from germline, CDR1 is SGHRS and CDR2 is YFSETQ.

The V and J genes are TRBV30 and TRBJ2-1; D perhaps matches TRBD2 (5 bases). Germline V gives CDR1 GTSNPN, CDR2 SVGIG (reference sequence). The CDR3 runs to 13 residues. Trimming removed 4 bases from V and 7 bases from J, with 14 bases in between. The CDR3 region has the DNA TGTGCCTGGACTGGGTGGGAGATGAATGAGCAGTTCTTC. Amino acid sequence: CAWTGWEMNEQFF.

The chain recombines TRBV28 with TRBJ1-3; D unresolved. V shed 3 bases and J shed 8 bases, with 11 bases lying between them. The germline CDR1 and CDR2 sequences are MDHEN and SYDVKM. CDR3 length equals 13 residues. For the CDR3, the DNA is TGTGCCAGCAGTTTGCCGCCTGAGGACACCATATATTTT. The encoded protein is CASSLPPEDTIYF.

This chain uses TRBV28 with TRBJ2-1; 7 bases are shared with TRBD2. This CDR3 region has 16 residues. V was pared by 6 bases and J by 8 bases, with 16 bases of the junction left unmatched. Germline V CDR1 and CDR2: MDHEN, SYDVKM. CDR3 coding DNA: TGTGCCAGCAGGGATCGGGACTACTCTGTCTATGATGAGCAGTTCTTC. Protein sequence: CASRDRDYSVYDEQFF.

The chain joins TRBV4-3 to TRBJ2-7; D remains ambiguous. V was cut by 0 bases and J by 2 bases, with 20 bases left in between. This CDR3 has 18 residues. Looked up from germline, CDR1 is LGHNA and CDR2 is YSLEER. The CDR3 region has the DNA TGCGCCAGCAGCCAAGATGCAAGACCCTCGGTCGTCCCCTACGAGCAGTACTTC. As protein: CASSQDARPSVVPYEQYF.

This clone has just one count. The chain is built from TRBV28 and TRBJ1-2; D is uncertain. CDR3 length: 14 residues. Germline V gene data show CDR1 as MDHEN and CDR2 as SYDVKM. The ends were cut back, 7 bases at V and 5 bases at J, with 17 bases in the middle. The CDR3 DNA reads TGTGCCAGCAACACTCGGAGCAGTTTTTATGGCTACACCTTC. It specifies CASNTRSSFYGYTF.

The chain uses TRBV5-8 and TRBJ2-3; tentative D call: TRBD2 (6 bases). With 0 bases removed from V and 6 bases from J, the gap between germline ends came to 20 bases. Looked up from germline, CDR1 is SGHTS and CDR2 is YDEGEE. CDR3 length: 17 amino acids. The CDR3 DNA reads TGTGCCAGCAGCTTGGTCGGAGGGCCCTCCACGAGGGATACGCAGTATTTT. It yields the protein CASSLVGGPSTRDTQYF.

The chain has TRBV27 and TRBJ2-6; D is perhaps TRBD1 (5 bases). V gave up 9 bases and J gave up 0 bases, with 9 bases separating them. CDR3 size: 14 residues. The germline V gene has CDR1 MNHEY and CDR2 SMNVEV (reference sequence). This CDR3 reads CASRQISGANVLTF. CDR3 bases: TGTGCCAGTCGACAGATCTCTGGGGCCAACGTCCTGACTTTC.

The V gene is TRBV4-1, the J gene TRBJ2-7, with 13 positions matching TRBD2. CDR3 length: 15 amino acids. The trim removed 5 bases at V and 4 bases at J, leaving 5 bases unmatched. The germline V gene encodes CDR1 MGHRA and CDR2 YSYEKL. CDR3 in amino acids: CASSLGTSGVYEQYF. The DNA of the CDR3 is TGCGCCAGCAGCTTGGGGACTAGCGGGGTATACGAGCAGTACTTC.

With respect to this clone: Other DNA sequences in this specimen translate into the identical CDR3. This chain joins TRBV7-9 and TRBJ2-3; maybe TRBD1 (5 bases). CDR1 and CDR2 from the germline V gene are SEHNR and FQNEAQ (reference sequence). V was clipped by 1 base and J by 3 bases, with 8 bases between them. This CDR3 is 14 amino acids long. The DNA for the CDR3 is TGTGCCAGCAGCTTAGTGTCAGGGACAGATACGCAGTATTTT. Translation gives CASSLVSGTDTQYF.

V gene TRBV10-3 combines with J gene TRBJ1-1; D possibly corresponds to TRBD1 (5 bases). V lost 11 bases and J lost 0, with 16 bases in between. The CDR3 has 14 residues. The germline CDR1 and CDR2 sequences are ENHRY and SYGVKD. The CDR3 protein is CASTDGVMNTEAFF. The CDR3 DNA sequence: TGTGCCTCGACAGACGGGGTTATGAACACTGAAGCTTTCTTT.

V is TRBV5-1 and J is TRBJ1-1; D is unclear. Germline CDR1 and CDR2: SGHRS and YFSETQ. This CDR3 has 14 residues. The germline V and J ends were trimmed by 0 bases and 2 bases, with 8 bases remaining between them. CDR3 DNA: TGCGCCAGCAGCTTGGGGCCTTTAAACACTGAAGCTTTCTTT. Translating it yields CASSLGPLNTEAFF.

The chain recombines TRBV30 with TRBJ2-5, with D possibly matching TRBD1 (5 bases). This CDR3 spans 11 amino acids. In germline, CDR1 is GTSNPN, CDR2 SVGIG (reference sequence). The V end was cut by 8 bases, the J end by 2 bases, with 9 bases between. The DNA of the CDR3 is TGTGCCGCGGACAAGCAAGAGACCCAGTACTTC. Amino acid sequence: CAADKQETQYF. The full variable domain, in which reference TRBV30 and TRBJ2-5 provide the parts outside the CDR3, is SQTIHQWPATLVQPVGSPLSLECTVEGTSNPNLYWYRQAAGRGLQLLFYSVGIGQISSEVPQNLSASRPQDRQFILSSKKLLLSDSGFYLCAADKQETQYFGPGTRLLVL.

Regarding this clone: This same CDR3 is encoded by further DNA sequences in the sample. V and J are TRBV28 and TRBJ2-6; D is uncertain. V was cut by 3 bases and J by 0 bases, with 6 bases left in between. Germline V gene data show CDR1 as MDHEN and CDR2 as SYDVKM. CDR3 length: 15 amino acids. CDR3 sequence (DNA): TGTGCCAGCAGTTTTCTACGCTCTGGGGCCAACGTCCTGACTTTC. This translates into CASSFLRSGANVLTF.

CDR3 coding DNA: TGCGCCAGCAGCCAAGACGGAATACTGACTAGCGGGAGGGGCGATACGCAGTATTTT. Translated, it gives CASSQDGILTSGRGDTQYF. The V and J genes are TRBV4-3 and TRBJ2-3; 14 bases are shared with TRBD2. Germline CDR1 reads LGHNA; CDR2 reads YSLEER. The CDR3 has 19 residues. V was clipped by 0 bases and J by 6 bases; unmatched bases: 11.

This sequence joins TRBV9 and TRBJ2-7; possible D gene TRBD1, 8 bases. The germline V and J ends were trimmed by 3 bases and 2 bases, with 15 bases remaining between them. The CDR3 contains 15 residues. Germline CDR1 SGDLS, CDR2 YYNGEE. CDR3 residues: CASSEQGEGPYEQYF. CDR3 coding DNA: TGTGCCAGCAGCGAACAGGGGGAGGGGCCCTACGAGCAGTACTTC. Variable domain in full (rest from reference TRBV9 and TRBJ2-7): DSGVTQTPKHLITATGQRVTLRCSPRSGDLSVYWYQQSLDQGLQFLIQYYNGEERAKGNILERFSAQQFPDLHSELNLSSLELGDSALYFCASSEQGEGPYEQYFGPGTRLTVT.